This T cell receptor beta chain was captured in a study of OX40 agonist ivuxolimab in advanced cancers. TCRdb's copy holds only in-frame clones and misses some; the assay was immunoSEQ multiplex PCR. The sample shows tens of thousands of clones, 90% to 95% of them seen only once. Germline trimming cut 9 bases from V and 5 bases from J; bases unmatched to any gene: 6. The CDR3 contains 12 residues. Germline CDR1 reads MDHEN; CDR2 reads SYDVKM. Study-level findings and limits: More expanded clones were seen, on average, in CD8+ T cells than in CD4+. Among the nonresponders, some also had low normalized T-cell clonal expansion.

Note on this clone: The antigen remains unidentified.

Baseline, cycle 4 day 1, and cycle 7 day 1 were the blood sampling points. This TCR derives from an adult with an advanced solid tumor such as melanoma, head and neck, liver or kidney cancer. Here the sequenced sample was CD4+ or CD8+ T cells sorted from blood, taken in a trial of the OX40 agonist ivuxolimab. The rearrangement joins TRBV28 to TRBJ1-1, with 7 bases aligning to TRBD1. The CDR3 DNA is TGTGCCAGTACCAGGGGGGGGACTGAAGCTTTCTTT. Residues: CASTRGGTEAFF.